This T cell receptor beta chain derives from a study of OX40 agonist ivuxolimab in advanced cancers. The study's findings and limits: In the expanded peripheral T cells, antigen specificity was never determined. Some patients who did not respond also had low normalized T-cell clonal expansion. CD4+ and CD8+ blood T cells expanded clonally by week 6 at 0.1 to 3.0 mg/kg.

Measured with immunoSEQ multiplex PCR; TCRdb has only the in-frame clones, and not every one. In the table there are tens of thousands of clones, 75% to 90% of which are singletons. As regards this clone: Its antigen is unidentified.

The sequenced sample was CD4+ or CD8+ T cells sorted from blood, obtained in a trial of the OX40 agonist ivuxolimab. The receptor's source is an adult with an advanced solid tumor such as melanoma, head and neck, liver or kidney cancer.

The CDR3 DNA follows: TGTGCCAGCAGCTTAGTATCGAAGGGTCGAGGGAACACCGGGGAGCTGTTTTTT. Translated, it gives CASSLVSKGRGNTGELFF. The chain carries TRBV7-8 and TRBJ2-2; D not resolved. V was clipped by 1 base and J by 1 base, with 16 bases between them. The CDR3 sequence is 18 residues long. The germline CDR1 and CDR2 sequences are SGHVS and FQNEAQ.